The 21 T cell receptor beta chains below come from one sample, sequenced in a study of technical replicates of blood from several donors. The repertoire was sequenced with immunoSEQ multiplex PCR; TCRdb's copy has only in-frame clones and lacks some. The repertoire consists of 95,000 or so clones, with 85% to 95% occurring once and the leading ten covering almost 0.35%. Sample: T cells isolated from PBMCs. The receptors stem from a human donor in good health.

The chain links TRBV9 to TRBJ2-1; perhaps TRBD2 as D (6 bases). Germline lookup yields CDR1 SGDLS and CDR2 YYNGEE. V was shortened by 2 bases and J by 7 bases, with 13 bases between the two germline ends. The CDR3 is 14 residues long. The CDR3 DNA sequence: TGTGCCAGCAGCGTTGGCGGAGGGGTAAATGAGCAGTTCTTC. It specifies CASSVGGGVNEQFF.

The V gene is TRBV30, the J gene TRBJ2-7; 8 nucleotides match TRBD2. Per the germline V gene, CDR1 is GTSNPN and CDR2 is SVGIG (reference sequence). V lost 6 bases, J lost 5 bases, and 9 bases stayed unmatched. This CDR3 is 13 amino acids long. CDR3: CACEPRAGDEQYF. CDR3 coding DNA: TGTGCCTGTGAGCCCCGAGCGGGAGACGAGCAGTACTTC.

The chain is built from TRBV6-6 and TRBJ1-1; D remains unclear. Trimming took off 7 bases at V and 1 base at J, with 13 bases between the two ends. The V gene's germline CDR1 is MNHNY and CDR2 SVGAGI (reference sequence). This CDR3 has 14 amino acids. CDR3 DNA sequence: TGTGCCAGCACCCCGAGGAGGGAGAACACTGAAGCTTTCTTT. Encoded protein: CASTPRRENTEAFF.

V gene TRBV4-2 combines with J gene TRBJ1-1; 8 bases are shared with TRBD1. The CDR3 is 16 residues long. The V gene's germline CDR1 is LGHNA and CDR2 YNFKEQ. V lost 4 bases to trimming and J lost 6 bases; unmatched junction nucleotides: 13. The CDR3 coding sequence is TGTGCCAGCAGCCCAGAGGTCCAGGGGGCCGGGTCTGAAGCTTTCTTT. Protein: CASSPEVQGAGSEAFF.

The CDR3 here is CASSSGGVFDEKLFF. The CDR3 DNA reads TGTGCCAGCAGTTCCGGAGGGGTATTCGATGAAAAACTGTTTTTT. This chain uses TRBV28 with TRBJ1-4; maybe TRBD1 (5 bases). The CDR3 sequence is 15 residues long. Deletions cut 4 bases from V and 6 bases from J, with 15 bases between. Germline-derived CDR1 and CDR2 are MDHEN and SYDVKM.

This sequence joins TRBV13 and TRBJ1-4, with a tentative D call TRBD1 (5 bases). CDR1 and CDR2 from the germline V gene are PRHDT and FYEKMQ (reference sequence). The CDR3 loop spans 15 amino acids. Trimming took 5 bases from V and 6 from J, leaving 16 bases between them. The CDR3, as DNA: TGTGCCAGCAGCGCTACAGGAGGGGCGGATGAAAAACTGTTTTTT. Its protein is CASSATGGADEKLFF.

The chain links TRBV6-1 to TRBJ2-3; D ambiguous. CDR1 is MNHNS and CDR2 is SASEGT in the germline V gene. The CDR3 consists of 15 residues. V dropped 1 base and J dropped 2 bases, with 10 bases sitting between them. CDR3 loop: CASSEGPVLTDTQYF. The CDR3 DNA reads as TGTGCCAGCAGTGAAGGGCCTGTTCTCACAGATACGCAGTATTTT.

This chain uses TRBV2 with TRBJ2-1; D not resolved. V was cut by 2 bases and J by 4 bases, with 6 bases left in between. The CDR3 has 13 amino acids. CDR1 is SNHLY, CDR2 FYNNEI, per germline. CDR3 in amino acids: CASSESTYNEQFF. The CDR3 DNA reads as TGTGCCAGCAGTGAATCTACTTACAATGAGCAGTTCTTC. The whole variable domain, remainder taken from reference TRBV2 and TRBJ2-1, is EPEVTQTPSHQVTQMGQEVILRCVPISNHLYFYWYRQILGQKVEFLVSFYNNEISEKSEIFDDQFSVERPDGSNFTLKIRSTKLEDSAMYFCASSESTYNEQFFGPGTRLTVL.

The V gene is TRBV18, the J gene TRBJ2-6; D gene ambiguous. The CDR3 sequence is 14 residues long. Trimming shortened V by 3 bases and J by 0 bases, and 3 bases separated the two germline ends. Germline assignment: CDR1 KGHSH and CDR2 LQKENI. CDR3 region: CASSPLSGANVLTF. CDR3 sequence (DNA): TGTGCCAGCTCACCTCTCTCTGGGGCCAACGTCCTGACTTTC.

The gene calls are TRBV27 and TRBJ2-3; D is ambiguous. CDR1 is MNHEY, CDR2 SMNVEV, per germline (reference sequence). V lost 2 bases and J 4 bases, leaving 13 bases between the germline ends. This CDR3 region has 15 residues. The CDR3 DNA reads as TGTGCCAGCAGTTTAAAGACTCGCGGAGCAGATACGCAGTATTTT. Residues: CASSLKTRGADTQYF.

The chain carries TRBV7-3 and TRBJ2-3; TRBD1 or TRBD2 may be the D gene (6 bases each). V lost 4 bases to trimming and J lost 0 bases, with 11 bases between them. This CDR3 is built from 15 residues. Germline V lookup: CDR1 SGHTA, CDR2 FQGTGA. The CDR3 DNA is TGTGCCAGCAGCTCAACGGGGGCTAGCACAGATACGCAGTATTTT. It encodes CASSSTGASTDTQYF.

The rearrangement uses TRBV5-6 and TRBJ1-5; D ambiguous. The CDR3 runs to 12 residues. V dropped 0 bases and J dropped 4 bases, with 2 bases sitting between them. Germline CDR1 SGHDT, CDR2 YYEEEE. The CDR3 DNA sequence: TGTGCCAGCAGCTTGGCGAATCAGCCCCAGCATTTT. Translated, it gives CASSLANQPQHF.

J is TRBJ2-7 and V is TRBV6-1; D unclear. Germline values: CDR1 MNHNS, CDR2 SASEGT. The CDR3 has 15 residues. V was trimmed by 6 bases and J by 2 bases, leaving 17 bases between them. The CDR3 reads CASSFFPGYPYEQYF. The CDR3 DNA sequence: TGTGCCAGCAGCTTTTTCCCAGGTTACCCCTACGAGCAGTACTTC.

This chain uses TRBV10-3 with TRBJ2-7; D is perhaps TRBD1 (5 bases). Germline loops: CDR1 ENHRY, CDR2 SYGVKD. V was pared by 5 bases and J by 2 bases, with 10 bases between. This CDR3 is built from 13 residues. CDR3 sequence reads: CAISIQGTYEQYF. The CDR3 DNA is TGTGCCATCAGTATTCAGGGAACCTACGAGCAGTACTTC.

The V gene is TRBV10-3, the J gene TRBJ2-1; 8 bases map to TRBD2. There are 17 residues in the CDR3. Germline trimming cut 11 bases from V and 0 bases from J; bases unmatched to any gene: 15. Germline V CDR1 and CDR2: ENHRY, SYGVKD. The CDR3 is CALGDSGVLSSYNEQFF. The CDR3 bases are TGTGCCCTCGGGGATAGCGGGGTATTAAGCTCCTACAATGAGCAGTTCTTC.

The chain couples TRBV6-1 to TRBJ2-5; 11 nucleotides align to TRBD2. The CDR3 runs to 15 residues. Per germline, CDR1 MNHNS and CDR2 SASEGT. J was trimmed by 5 bases and V by 5 bases; bases with no gene match: 7. The DNA of the CDR3 is TGTGCCAGCAGTTCTATAGCGGGAGGGCCGGAGACCCAGTACTTC. Protein: CASSSIAGGPETQYF.

This clone was seen more than once but under ten times. The CDR3 spells CASSPRDRGSRIEAFF. In nucleotides, the CDR3 is TGTGCCAGCAGCCCCCGGGACAGGGGCTCTCGGATTGAAGCTTTCTTT. The chain joins TRBV5-6 to TRBJ1-1; TRBD1 agrees at 10 bases. With 4 bases clipped from V and 7 bases from J, the junction kept 13 bases outside the gene matches. The CDR3 is 16 amino acids. From germline, CDR1 is SGHDT and CDR2 YYEEEE.

This CDR3 reads CASSGLLRGNEQFF. The CDR3 coding sequence is TGTGCCAGTAGTGGCCTACTACGAGGCAATGAGCAGTTCTTC. The J gene is TRBJ2-1, the V gene TRBV19; no definite D call. The germline V and J ends were trimmed by 5 bases and 6 bases, with 14 bases remaining between them. Germline-derived CDR1 and CDR2 are LNHDA and SQIVND (reference sequence). The CDR3 length is 14 residues.

The rearrangement joins TRBV7-3 to TRBJ1-1, with 11 bases identical to TRBD1. The CDR3 is 17 residues long. The junction had 5 bases not matched to a gene; V was cut back by 2 bases and J by 0 bases. Looked up from germline, CDR1 is SGHTA and CDR2 is FQGTGA. CDR3 loop: CASSLGTGGTMNTEAFF. CDR3 sequence (DNA): TGTGCCAGCAGCTTAGGGACAGGGGGAACAATGAACACTGAAGCTTTCTTT.

This chain joins TRBV7-2 and TRBJ2-3, with a tentative D call TRBD2 (6 bases). CDR1 SGHTA and CDR2 FQGNSA come from the germline V gene. The CDR3 runs to 15 residues. The ends were cut back, 5 bases at V and 2 bases at J, with 14 bases in the middle. The CDR3 DNA reads TGTGCCAGCAGCCGGGACTTACTGGCCACAGATACGCAGTATTTT. This gives the protein CASSRDLLATDTQYF.

The chain recombines TRBV7-9 with TRBJ2-7; no definite D call. The germline gives CDR1 SEHNR, CDR2 FQNEAQ (reference sequence). The germline V and J ends were trimmed by 11 bases and 0 bases, with 11 bases remaining between them. The length of the CDR3 is 12 residues. CDR3 loop: CAAAKSSYEQYF. As DNA, the CDR3 is TGTGCCGCGGCGAAGAGCTCCTACGAGCAGTACTTC.